This TCR beta chain was sequenced for a study of T cell repertoires in cytomegalovirus infection. Study-level results: Cumulative frequency (of public TCR beta family members) identified carriers of CMV plus the relevant HLA.

From the reads, TCRdb called clonotypes with MiXCR, one entry per CDR3 protein. There are roughly 150,000 distinct CDR3 sequences in the sample; about a sixth occur only once, and roughly 20% lies in the top ten. Per the germline V gene, CDR1 is LGHDT and CDR2 is YNNKEL (reference sequence). With 4 bases removed from V and 4 bases from J, the gap between germline ends came to 19 bases. This CDR3 comprises 17 residues. On this clonotype itself: What it binds is unknown.

Sequenced input: CD8+ T cells from PBMCs. This chain uses TRBV3-1 with TRBJ2-2; a possible D gene is TRBD1 (7 bases). The origin of this receptor is a human donor in good health (CMV status not recorded). Some clones in this sample may be carry-over from other donors' samples. The CDR3 sequence is CASSPRGGQGGTGELFF. The CDR3, as DNA: TGTGCCAGCAGCCCCCGGGGAGGCCAGGGGGGCACCGGGGAGCTGTTTTTT.